The 28 T cell receptor beta chains below were found in one sample sequenced in a study of cytomegalovirus exposure and HLA in healthy donors. The PCR contained 60 Vbeta and 13 Jbeta primers. Sequencing was performed with immunoSEQ multiplex PCR; in TCRdb, only in-frame clones are kept and a portion is missing. Recorded for this sample: roughly 53,000 clones. The sequencing sample was made of PBMCs. The receptors originated from a man aged 18 to 30 in good health and CMV-seropositive.

The gene calls are TRBV30 and TRBJ1-5; D uncertain. The CDR3 consists of 12 residues. Germline assignment: CDR1 GTSNPN and CDR2 SVGIG (reference sequence). Trimming removed 3 bases from V and 7 bases from J, with 10 bases in between. The CDR3 nucleotides read TGTGCCTGGAGCCTGGCTCAACAGCCCCAGCATTTT. It yields the protein CAWSLAQQPQHF.

The chain has TRBV6-1 and TRBJ1-1; TRBD1 matches at 10 bases. The CDR3 extends over 13 amino acids. CDR1 MNHNS and CDR2 SASEGT come from the germline V gene. The J segment lost 10 bases and the V segment lost 3 bases, leaving 5 bases of the junction unmatched. The CDR3 coding sequence is TGTGCCAGCAGTGAGGGACAGGGGAGGGTAGCTTTCTTT. It translates to CASSEGQGRVAFF.

The J gene is TRBJ2-7, the V gene TRBV5-1; D is unclear. Trimming removed 0 bases at V and 7 bases at J, with 11 bases between. This CDR3 is built from 13 residues. The germline CDR1 and CDR2 sequences are SGHRS and YFSETQ. The CDR3 DNA is TGCGCCAGCAGCTTGGACCCGGGTAGGGAGCAGTACTTC. As protein: CASSLDPGREQYF.

Regarding this clone: Other nucleotide sequences from this sample produce the same CDR3. The chain has TRBV6-4 and TRBJ2-1; 10 nucleotides match TRBD2. Per germline, CDR1 MRHNA and CDR2 SNTAGT. V lost 0 bases, J lost 4 bases, and 0 bases stayed unmatched. The CDR3 sequence is 15 residues long. CDR3 in amino acids: CASSDSAGGYNEQFF. DNA for the CDR3: TGTGCCAGCAGTGACTCAGCGGGAGGGTACAATGAGCAGTTCTTC.

The chain has TRBV5-1 and TRBJ2-5; D is undetermined. The J call is uncertain, as TRBJ2-7 better fits the DNA end. This CDR3 contains 14 residues. Germline V gene data show CDR1 as SGHRS and CDR2 as YFSETQ. CDR3 DNA sequence: TGCGCCAGCAGCTTGATTCTCGATCTGGGCGAGCAGTACTTC. Encoded protein: CASSLILDLGEQYF.

The chain uses TRBV7-3 and TRBJ2-3; 12 bases line up with TRBD2. Germline V gives CDR1 SGHTA, CDR2 FQGTGA. V trimming: 3 bases; J trimming: 0 bases; junction bases outside the gene matches: 1. The CDR3 consists of 16 residues. CDR3 in amino acids: CASSLLAGGSTDTQYF. In DNA, the CDR3 is TGTGCCAGCAGCTTGCTAGCGGGAGGGAGCACAGATACGCAGTATTTT.

CDR3 in amino acids: CASSLAVNYGYTF. The DNA of the CDR3 is TGTGCCAGCAGCTTGGCAGTTAACTATGGCTACACCTTC. This chain uses TRBV11-2 with TRBJ1-2; D is unresolved. This CDR3 spans 13 amino acids. The germline V gene has CDR1 SGHAT and CDR2 FQNNGV. With 3 bases removed from V and 1 base from J, the gap between germline ends came to 6 bases.

The V and J genes are TRBV29-1 and TRBJ2-3; 12 nucleotides match TRBD1. The CDR3 is 14 residues long. Trimming at V came to 6 bases and at J to 3 bases, leaving 4 bases not matched to a gene. The germline V gene has CDR1 SQVTM and CDR2 ANQGSEA. The CDR3 here is CSVGTGGFTDTQYF. The CDR3 region has the DNA TGCAGCGTGGGGACAGGGGGCTTTACAGATACGCAGTATTTT.

This chain uses TRBV5-6 with TRBJ1-5, with a possible D match to TRBD1 (6 bases). Germline CDR1 is SGHDT and CDR2 is YYEEEE. V lost 1 base and J 4 bases, leaving 12 bases between the germline ends. The CDR3 contains 15 residues. The CDR3, as DNA: TGTGCCAGCAGCTTGACAGGGTGGGGGAATCAGCCCCAGCATTTT. Translating it yields CASSLTGWGNQPQHF.

The chain carries TRBV6-1 and TRBJ2-7, with TRBD1 identical over 9 bases. Germline trimming cut 4 bases from V and 4 bases from J; bases unmatched to any gene: 8. The CDR3 length is 15 residues. CDR1 is MNHNS and CDR2 is SASEGT in the germline V gene. As DNA, the CDR3 is TGTGCCAGCAGTGTCTACCGGGACAGGGCGTACGAGCAGTACTTC. This codes for CASSVYRDRAYEQYF.

The chain uses TRBV9 and TRBJ2-7, with D possibly matching TRBD2 (5 bases). Trimming removed 1 base at V and 6 bases at J, with 14 bases between. The germline CDR1 and CDR2 sequences are SGDLS and YYNGEE. The CDR3 runs 14 residues. As DNA, the CDR3 is TGTGCCAGCAGCGTAAACGACTACCACGGCGAGCAGTACTTC. This translates into CASSVNDYHGEQYF.

The chain links TRBV2 to TRBJ2-4, with TRBD2 matching 8 bases. The CDR3 covers 12 residues. Germline loops: CDR1 SNHLY, CDR2 FYNNEI. Unmatched junction bases numbered 4, after V lost 4 bases and J lost 11 bases. CDR3 protein: CASSGGTRVQYF. CDR3 nucleotides: TGTGCCAGCAGTGGGGGGACTAGGGTTCAGTACTTC.

This chain uses TRBV11-3 with TRBJ2-4; 8 nucleotides align to TRBD2. J was trimmed by 3 bases and V by 5 bases; bases with no gene match: 12. The germline CDR1 and CDR2 sequences are SGHNT and YENEEA. This CDR3 spans 17 amino acids. The CDR3 DNA reads as TGTGCCAGCAGCCAAGGGCCGGGACTAGGAGACAAAAACATTCAGTACTTC. Translation: CASSQGPGLGDKNIQYF.

The gene calls are TRBV25-1 and TRBJ2-5, with D possibly matching TRBD2 (6 bases). V was clipped by 2 bases and J by 5 bases, with 12 bases between them. Germline CDR1 and CDR2: MGHDK and SYGVNS. The CDR3 loop spans 14 amino acids. The chain's CDR3 is CASSEKTSRETQYF. The CDR3 DNA sequence: TGTGCCAGCAGTGAAAAAACTAGCAGGGAGACCCAGTACTTC.

The V and J genes are TRBV10-1 and TRBJ2-2; 11 nucleotides align to TRBD2. The V and J ends lost 2 bases and 6 bases, in that order; junction bases with no gene match: 2. The CDR3 loop spans 15 amino acids. CDR1 and CDR2 from the germline V gene are WNHNN and SYGVQD (reference sequence). The CDR3 coding sequence is TGCGCCAGCAGTGAGGCACTAGCGGGAGCCGGGGAGCTGTTTTTT. This codes for CASSEALAGAGELFF.

The chain recombines TRBV5-4 with TRBJ2-3; D is unresolved. V lost 2 bases to trimming and J lost 0 bases, with 4 bases between them. Looked up from germline, CDR1 is SGHNT and CDR2 is YYREEE (reference sequence). The CDR3 is 13 residues long. CDR3 coding DNA: TGTGCCAGCAGCTTACAGAGCACAGATACGCAGTATTTT. It encodes CASSLQSTDTQYF.

This chain connects TRBV15 to TRBJ2-5; 10 bases map to TRBD1. The J call is doubtful: the DNA matches TRBJ2-7 better. There are 14 residues in the CDR3. Germline lookup yields CDR1 LNHNV and CDR2 YYDKDF (reference sequence). In nucleotides, the CDR3 is TGTGCCACCCGAAGGGACAGGGGTGGTTACGAGCAGTACTTC. Translating it yields CATRRDRGGYEQYF.

The rearrangement uses TRBV25-1 and TRBJ2-1; unclear D gene. The germline gives CDR1 MGHDK, CDR2 SYGVNS. CDR3 length: 13 residues. The V end lost 4 bases, the J end lost 8 bases, and 12 bases lay between the germline ends. The DNA of the CDR3 is TGTGCCAGCAGTGTACCCAGTACCCATGAGCAGTTCTTC. This translates into CASSVPSTHEQFF.

The CDR3 region is CASSPLRGGLDTDTQYF. The DNA for the CDR3 is TGTGCCAGCAGTCCCCTTAGAGGGGGATTAGATACAGATACGCAGTATTTT. This chain joins TRBV25-1 and TRBJ2-3; D may be TRBD1 (6 bases). Germline V gene data show CDR1 as MGHDK and CDR2 as SYGVNS. V was shortened by 5 bases and J by 3 bases, with 21 bases between the two germline ends. The CDR3 extends over 17 amino acids.

This chain connects TRBV29-1 to TRBJ2-7, with 8 bases matching TRBD1. V trimming: 6 bases; J trimming: 4 bases; junction bases outside the gene matches: 8. Germline loops: CDR1 SQVTM, CDR2 ANQGSEA. The CDR3 runs to 13 residues. CDR3 sequence (DNA): TGCAGCGTCCTGGGACAGGACGATTACGAGCAGTACTTC. The encoded protein is CSVLGQDDYEQYF.

The chain employs TRBV18 and TRBJ2-7; perhaps TRBD1 as D (6 bases). Germline CDR1 reads KGHSH; CDR2 reads LQKENI. The CDR3 totals 14 residues. V lost 2 bases, J lost 2 bases, and 10 bases lay in between. The CDR3 region has the DNA TGTGCCAGCTCACCAGACACAGGGCCCTACGAGCAGTACTTC. This translates into CASSPDTGPYEQYF.

This chain joins TRBV5-1 and TRBJ2-6; maybe TRBD2 (7 bases). Germline V gene sequence: CDR1 SGHRS, CDR2 YFSETQ. V was pared by 7 bases and J by 2 bases, with 19 bases between. The CDR3 totals 17 residues. Here the CDR3 DNA reads TGCGCCAGCGCAACGAGGGGGAGGGGCGCTGGGGCCAACGTCCTGACTTTC. Its protein product is CASATRGRGAGANVLTF. Supplemented by reference TRBV5-1 and TRBJ2-6, the full variable domain reads KAGVTQTPRYLIKTRGQQVTLSCSPISGHRSVSWYQQTPGQGLQFLFEYFSETQRNKGNFPGRFSGRQFSNSRSEMNVSTLELGDSALYLCASATRGRGAGANVLTFGAGSRLTVL.

This CDR3 is CAWRFPGNTEAFF. In DNA, the CDR3 is TGTGCCTGGAGGTTCCCAGGGAACACTGAAGCTTTCTTT. V gene TRBV30 combines with J gene TRBJ1-1; no firm D call. The germline gives CDR1 GTSNPN, CDR2 SVGIG (reference sequence). The V and J ends lost 3 bases and 1 base respectively, with 9 bases between them. The CDR3 is 13 residues long.

This chain connects TRBV7-9 to TRBJ2-3, with 7 bases fitting TRBD2. Trimming took 5 bases from V and 1 from J; bases not matched to a gene: 6. The CDR3 covers 15 residues. Germline V gene lookup returns CDR1 SEHNR and CDR2 FQNEAQ (reference sequence). In DNA form, the CDR3 reads TGTGCCAGCAGCCAGGGAGGGTCTGGCACAGATACGCAGTATTTT. It specifies CASSQGGSGTDTQYF.

V and J are TRBV28 and TRBJ2-5; weak D call: TRBD2 (6 bases). Gene TRBJ2-7 matches the end of the DNA better, so the J call may be wrong. CDR1 and CDR2 from the germline V gene are MDHEN and SYDVKM. This CDR3 has 15 amino acids. CDR3 sequence (DNA): TGTGCCAGCAGTTTAGGGGCCGGGGGTCCCTACGAGCAGTACTTC. Protein: CASSLGAGGPYEQYF.

The chain recombines TRBV15 with TRBJ2-7; 9 nucleotides agree with TRBD2. Germline V gene data show CDR1 as LNHNV and CDR2 as YYDKDF (reference sequence). The J segment lost 4 bases and the V segment lost 0 bases, leaving 4 bases of the junction unmatched. This CDR3 spans 15 amino acids. Here the CDR3 DNA reads TGTGCCACCAGCAGAGACCGCGGGAGGGCTTACGAGCAGTACTTC. It codes for CATSRDRGRAYEQYF.

The chain links TRBV18 to TRBJ2-1, with D possibly matching TRBD1 (6 bases). Germline-derived CDR1 and CDR2 are KGHSH and LQKENI. The CDR3 covers 15 residues. The V gene lost 3 bases and the J gene lost 4 bases, with 13 bases spanning the gap. CDR3 sequence reads: CASSPLSGAYNEQFF. Written as DNA, the CDR3 is TGTGCCAGCTCACCTTTGTCAGGGGCATACAATGAGCAGTTCTTC.

The J gene is TRBJ2-3, the V gene TRBV2; D gene ambiguous. Germline V lookup: CDR1 SNHLY, CDR2 FYNNEI. Trimming removed 4 bases at V and 9 bases at J, with 11 bases between. The CDR3 extends over 12 amino acids. This CDR3 is CASSVEDRTQYF. In DNA form, the CDR3 reads TGTGCCAGCAGTGTCGAGGATAGGACGCAGTATTTT. The variable domain in full, completed from reference TRBV2 and TRBJ2-3, reads EPEVTQTPSHQVTQMGQEVILRCVPISNHLYFYWYRQILGQKVEFLVSFYNNEISEKSEIFDDQFSVERPDGSNFTLKIRSTKLEDSAMYFCASSVEDRTQYFGPGTRLTVL.